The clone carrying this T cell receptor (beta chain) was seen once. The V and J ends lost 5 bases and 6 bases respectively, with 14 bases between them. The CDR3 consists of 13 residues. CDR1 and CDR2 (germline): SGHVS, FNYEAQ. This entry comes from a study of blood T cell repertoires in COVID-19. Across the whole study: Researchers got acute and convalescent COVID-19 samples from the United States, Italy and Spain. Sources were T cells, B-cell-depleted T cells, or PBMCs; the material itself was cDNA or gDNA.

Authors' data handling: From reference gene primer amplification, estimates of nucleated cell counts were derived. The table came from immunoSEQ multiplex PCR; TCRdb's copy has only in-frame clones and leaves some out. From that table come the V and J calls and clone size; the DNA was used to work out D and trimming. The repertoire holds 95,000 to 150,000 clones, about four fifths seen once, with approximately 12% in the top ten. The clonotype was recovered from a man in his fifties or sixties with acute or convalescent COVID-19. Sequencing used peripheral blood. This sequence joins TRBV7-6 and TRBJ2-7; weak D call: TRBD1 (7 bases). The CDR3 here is CASSPGGGSEQYF. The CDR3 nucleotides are TGTGCCAGCAGCCCTGGAGGGGGCTCCGAGCAGTACTTC.